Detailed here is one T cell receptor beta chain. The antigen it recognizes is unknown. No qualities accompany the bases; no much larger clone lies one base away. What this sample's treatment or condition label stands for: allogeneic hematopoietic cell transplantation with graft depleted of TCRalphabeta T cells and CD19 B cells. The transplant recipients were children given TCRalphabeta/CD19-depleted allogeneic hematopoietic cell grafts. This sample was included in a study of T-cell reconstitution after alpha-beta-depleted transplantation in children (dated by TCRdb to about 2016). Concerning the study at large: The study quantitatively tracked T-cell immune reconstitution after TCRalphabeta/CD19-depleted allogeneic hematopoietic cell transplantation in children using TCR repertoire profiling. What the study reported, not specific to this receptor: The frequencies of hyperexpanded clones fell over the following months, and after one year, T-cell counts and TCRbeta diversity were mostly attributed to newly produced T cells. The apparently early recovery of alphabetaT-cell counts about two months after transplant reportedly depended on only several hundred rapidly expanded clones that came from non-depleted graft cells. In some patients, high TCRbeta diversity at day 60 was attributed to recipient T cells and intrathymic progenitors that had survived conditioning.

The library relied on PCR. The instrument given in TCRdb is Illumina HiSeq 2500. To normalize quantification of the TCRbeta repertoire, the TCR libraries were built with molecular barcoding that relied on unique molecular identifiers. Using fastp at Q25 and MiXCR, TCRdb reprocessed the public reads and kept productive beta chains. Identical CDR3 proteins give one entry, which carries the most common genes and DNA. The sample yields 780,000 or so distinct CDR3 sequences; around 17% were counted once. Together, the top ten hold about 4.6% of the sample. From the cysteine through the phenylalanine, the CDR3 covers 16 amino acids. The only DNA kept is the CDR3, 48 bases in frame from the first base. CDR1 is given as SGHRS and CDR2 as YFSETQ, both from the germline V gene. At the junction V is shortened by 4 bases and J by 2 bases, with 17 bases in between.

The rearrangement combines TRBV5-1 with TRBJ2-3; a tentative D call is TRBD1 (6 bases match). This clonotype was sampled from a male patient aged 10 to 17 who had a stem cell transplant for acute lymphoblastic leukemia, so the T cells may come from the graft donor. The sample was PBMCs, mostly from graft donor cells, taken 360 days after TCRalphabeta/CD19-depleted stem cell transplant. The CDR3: CASSQSRGRLTDTQYF. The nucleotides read TGCGCCAGCAGCCAATCCAGGGGACGGCTCACAGATACGCAGTATTTT.